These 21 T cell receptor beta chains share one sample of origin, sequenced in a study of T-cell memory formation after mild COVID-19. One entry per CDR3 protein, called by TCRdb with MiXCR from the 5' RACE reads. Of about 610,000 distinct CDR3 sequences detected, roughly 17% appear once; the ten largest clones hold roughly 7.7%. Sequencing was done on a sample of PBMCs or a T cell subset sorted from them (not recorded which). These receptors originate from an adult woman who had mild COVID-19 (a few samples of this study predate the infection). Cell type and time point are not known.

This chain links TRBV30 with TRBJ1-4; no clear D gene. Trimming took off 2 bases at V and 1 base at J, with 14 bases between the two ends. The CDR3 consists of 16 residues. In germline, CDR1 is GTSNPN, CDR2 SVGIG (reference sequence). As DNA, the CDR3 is TGTGCCTGGAGTAAAAGGGTGGGAGGAACTAATGAAAAACTGTTTTTT. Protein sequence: CAWSKRVGGTNEKLFF.

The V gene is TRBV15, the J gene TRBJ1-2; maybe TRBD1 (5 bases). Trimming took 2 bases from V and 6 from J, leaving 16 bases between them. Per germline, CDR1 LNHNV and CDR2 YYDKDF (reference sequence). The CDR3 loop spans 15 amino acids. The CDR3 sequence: CATSRLQGPGHGYTF. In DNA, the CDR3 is TGTGCCACCAGCAGACTTCAGGGACCCGGACATGGCTACACCTTC.

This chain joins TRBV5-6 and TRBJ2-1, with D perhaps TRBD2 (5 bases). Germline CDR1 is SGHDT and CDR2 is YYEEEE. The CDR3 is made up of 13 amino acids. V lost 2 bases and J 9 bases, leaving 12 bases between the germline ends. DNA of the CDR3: TGTGCCAGCAGCTTCGGGGATTGGGGTGAGCAGTTCTTC. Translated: CASSFGDWGEQFF.

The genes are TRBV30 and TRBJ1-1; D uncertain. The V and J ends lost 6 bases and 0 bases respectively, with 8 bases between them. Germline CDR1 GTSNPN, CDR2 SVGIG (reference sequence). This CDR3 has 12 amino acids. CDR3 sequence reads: CACYGMNTEAFF. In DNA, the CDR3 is TGTGCCTGCTATGGGATGAACACTGAAGCTTTCTTT.

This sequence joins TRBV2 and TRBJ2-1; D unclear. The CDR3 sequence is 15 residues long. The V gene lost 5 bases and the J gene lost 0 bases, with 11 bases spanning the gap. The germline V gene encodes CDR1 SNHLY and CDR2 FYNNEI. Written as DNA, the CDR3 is TGTGCCAGCAGTCTTGACACTATCTCCTACAATGAGCAGTTCTTC. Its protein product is CASSLDTISYNEQFF.

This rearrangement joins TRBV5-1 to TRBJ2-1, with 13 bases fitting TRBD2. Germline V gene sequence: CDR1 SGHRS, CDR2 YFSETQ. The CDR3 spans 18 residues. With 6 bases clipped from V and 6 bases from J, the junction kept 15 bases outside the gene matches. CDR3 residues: CASTKARVGTSGTNEQFF. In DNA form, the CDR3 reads TGCGCCAGCACCAAAGCAAGGGTCGGGACTAGCGGGACCAATGAGCAGTTCTTC.

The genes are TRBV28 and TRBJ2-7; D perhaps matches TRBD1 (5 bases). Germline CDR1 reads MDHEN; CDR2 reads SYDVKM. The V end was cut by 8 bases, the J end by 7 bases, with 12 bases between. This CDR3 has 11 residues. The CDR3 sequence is CASAVAGEQYF. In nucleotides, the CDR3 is TGTGCCAGCGCGGTCGCAGGGGAGCAGTACTTC.

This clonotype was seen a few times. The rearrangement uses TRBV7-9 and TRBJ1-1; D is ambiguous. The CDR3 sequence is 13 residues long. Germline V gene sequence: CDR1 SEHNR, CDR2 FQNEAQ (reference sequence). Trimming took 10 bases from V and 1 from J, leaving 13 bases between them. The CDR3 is CAIASFENTEAFF. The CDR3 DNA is TGTGCCATTGCGAGTTTCGAGAACACTGAAGCTTTCTTT.

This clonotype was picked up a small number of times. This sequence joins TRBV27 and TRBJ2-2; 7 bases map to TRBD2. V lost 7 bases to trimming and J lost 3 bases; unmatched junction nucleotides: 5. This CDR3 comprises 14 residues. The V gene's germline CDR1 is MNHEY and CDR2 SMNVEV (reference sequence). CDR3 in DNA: TGTGCCAGCAACAGCGGGGTAGACACCGGGGAGCTGTTTTTT. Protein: CASNSGVDTGELFF.

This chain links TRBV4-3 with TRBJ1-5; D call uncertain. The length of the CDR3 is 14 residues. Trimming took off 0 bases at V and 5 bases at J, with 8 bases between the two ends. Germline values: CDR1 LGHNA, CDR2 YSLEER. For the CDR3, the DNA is TGCGCCAGCAGCCAAGATGAGCGAGATCAGCCCCAGCATTTT. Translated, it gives CASSQDERDQPQHF.

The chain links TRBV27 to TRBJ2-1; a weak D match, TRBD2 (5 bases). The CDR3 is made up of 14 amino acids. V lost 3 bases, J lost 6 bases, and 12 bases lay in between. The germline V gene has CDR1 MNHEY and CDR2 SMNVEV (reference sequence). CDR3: CASSFFGIRNEQFF. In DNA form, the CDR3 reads TGTGCCAGCAGTTTCTTCGGGATACGCAATGAGCAGTTCTTC.

CDR3 DNA: TGTGCCACCAGCCGGGGGGACAATGAGCAGTTCTTC. As protein: CATSRGDNEQFF. The chain joins TRBV24-1 to TRBJ2-1; 7 nucleotides agree with TRBD2. V shed 7 bases and J 5 bases; nucleotides not matched to a gene: 1. Germline loops: CDR1 KGHDR, CDR2 SFDVKD. This CDR3 has 12 residues.

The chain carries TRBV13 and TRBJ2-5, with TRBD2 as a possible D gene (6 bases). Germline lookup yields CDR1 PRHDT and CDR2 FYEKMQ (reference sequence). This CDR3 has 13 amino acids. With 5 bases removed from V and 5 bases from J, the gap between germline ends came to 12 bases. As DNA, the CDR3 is TGTGCCAGCAGCCCGTGGGGGAGGGAGACCCAGTACTTC. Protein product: CASSPWGRETQYF.

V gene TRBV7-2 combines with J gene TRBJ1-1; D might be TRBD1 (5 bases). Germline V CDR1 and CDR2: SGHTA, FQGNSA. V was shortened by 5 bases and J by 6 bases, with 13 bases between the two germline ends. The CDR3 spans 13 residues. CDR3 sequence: CASSLDKPAEAFF. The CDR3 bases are TGTGCCAGCAGCCTGGACAAGCCGGCTGAAGCTTTCTTT.

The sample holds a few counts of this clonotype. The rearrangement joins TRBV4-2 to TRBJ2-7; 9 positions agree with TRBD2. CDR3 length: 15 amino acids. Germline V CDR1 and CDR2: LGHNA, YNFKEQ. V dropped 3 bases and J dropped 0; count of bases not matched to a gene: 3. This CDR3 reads CASSQTSGTSYEQYF. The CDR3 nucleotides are TGTGCCAGCAGCCAGACTAGCGGCACCTCCTACGAGCAGTACTTC.

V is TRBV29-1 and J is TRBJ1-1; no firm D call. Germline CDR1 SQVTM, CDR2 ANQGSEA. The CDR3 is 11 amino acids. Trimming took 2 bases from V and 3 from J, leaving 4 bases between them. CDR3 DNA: TGCAGCGTTGAAAGAGACACTGAAGCTTTCTTT. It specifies CSVERDTEAFF.

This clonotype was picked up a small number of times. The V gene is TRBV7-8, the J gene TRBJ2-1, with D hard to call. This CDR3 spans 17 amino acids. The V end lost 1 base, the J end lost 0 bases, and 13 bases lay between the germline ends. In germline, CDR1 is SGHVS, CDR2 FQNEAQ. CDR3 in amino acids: CASSLGWGRSSYNEQFF. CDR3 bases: TGTGCCAGCAGCTTAGGATGGGGTCGAAGCTCCTACAATGAGCAGTTCTTC.

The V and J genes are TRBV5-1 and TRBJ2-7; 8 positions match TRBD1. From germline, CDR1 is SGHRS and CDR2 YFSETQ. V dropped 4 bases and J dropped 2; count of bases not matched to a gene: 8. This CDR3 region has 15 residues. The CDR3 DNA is TGCGCCAGCAGCCGTACCGGGACAGGAGCCTACGAGCAGTACTTC. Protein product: CASSRTGTGAYEQYF.

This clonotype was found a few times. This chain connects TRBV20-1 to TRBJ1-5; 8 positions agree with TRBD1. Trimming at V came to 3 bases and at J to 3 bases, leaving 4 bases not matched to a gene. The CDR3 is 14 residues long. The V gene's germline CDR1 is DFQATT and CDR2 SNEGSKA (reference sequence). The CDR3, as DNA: TGCAGTGCTAGGGTGACAGGGGCCAATCAGCCCCAGCATTTT. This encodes CSARVTGANQPQHF.

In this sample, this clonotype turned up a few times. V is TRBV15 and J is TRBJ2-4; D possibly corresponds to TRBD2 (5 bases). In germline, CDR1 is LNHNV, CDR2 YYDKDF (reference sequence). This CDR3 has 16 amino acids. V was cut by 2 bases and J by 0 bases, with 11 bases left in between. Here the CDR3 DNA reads TGTGCCACCAGCAGATCTCGGGAACTAGCCAAAAACATTCAGTACTTC. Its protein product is CATSRSRELAKNIQYF.

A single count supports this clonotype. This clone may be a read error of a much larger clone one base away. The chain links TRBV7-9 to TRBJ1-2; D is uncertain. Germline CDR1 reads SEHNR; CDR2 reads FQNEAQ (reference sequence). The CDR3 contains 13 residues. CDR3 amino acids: CASSVRDYYGYNF. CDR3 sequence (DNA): TGTGCCAGCAGCGTTCGGGATTACTATGGCTACAACTTC.